This T cell receptor (beta chain) came from a study of blood T cell repertoires in COVID-19. At the level of the study: Specimens from acute and convalescent COVID-19 originated in the United States, Italy and Spain. Sources were T cells, B-cell-depleted T cells, or PBMCs; the material itself was cDNA or gDNA.

Germline V lookup: CDR1 SSHAT, CDR2 FNYEAQ (reference sequence). The CDR3 length is 16 residues. Remarks on this clone: At one end the junction does not follow the germline gene, possibly because of a read error.

Original methodology: Reference gene primer amplification yielded estimated nucleated cell counts. Here immunoSEQ multiplex PCR was the method, and the copy in TCRdb shows in-frame clones only, minus some. V and J calls and clone size are as listed in that table; D and trimming were resolved from the DNA. The repertoire holds under 50,000 clones, with about 90% as singletons. The V gene is TRBV7-7, the J gene TRBJ2-7; TRBD1 matches at 8 bases. The sequenced sample was peripheral blood. The receptor was isolated from an older man with active COVID-19. As DNA, the CDR3 is TGTGCTAGCAGCCCGGACAGGGTTCAATCCTCTACCGAGCAGTACTTC. It translates to CASSPDRVQSSTEQYF.